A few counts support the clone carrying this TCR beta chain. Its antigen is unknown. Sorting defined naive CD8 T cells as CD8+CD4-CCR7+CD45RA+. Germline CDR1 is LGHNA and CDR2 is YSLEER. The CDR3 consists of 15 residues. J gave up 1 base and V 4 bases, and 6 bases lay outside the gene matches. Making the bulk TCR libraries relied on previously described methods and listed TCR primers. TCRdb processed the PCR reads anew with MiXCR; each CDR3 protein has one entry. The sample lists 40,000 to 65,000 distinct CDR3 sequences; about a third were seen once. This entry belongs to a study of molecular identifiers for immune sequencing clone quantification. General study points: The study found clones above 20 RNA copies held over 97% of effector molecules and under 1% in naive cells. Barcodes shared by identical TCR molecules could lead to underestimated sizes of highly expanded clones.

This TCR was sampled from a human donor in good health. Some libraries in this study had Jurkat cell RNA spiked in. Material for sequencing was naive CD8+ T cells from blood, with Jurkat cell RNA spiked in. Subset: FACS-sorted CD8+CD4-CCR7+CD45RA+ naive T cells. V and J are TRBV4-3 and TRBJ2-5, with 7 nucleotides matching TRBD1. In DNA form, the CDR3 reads TGCGCCAGCAGCCGGGGGACAGAACTCCAAGAGACCCAGTACTTC. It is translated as CASSRGTELQETQYF.